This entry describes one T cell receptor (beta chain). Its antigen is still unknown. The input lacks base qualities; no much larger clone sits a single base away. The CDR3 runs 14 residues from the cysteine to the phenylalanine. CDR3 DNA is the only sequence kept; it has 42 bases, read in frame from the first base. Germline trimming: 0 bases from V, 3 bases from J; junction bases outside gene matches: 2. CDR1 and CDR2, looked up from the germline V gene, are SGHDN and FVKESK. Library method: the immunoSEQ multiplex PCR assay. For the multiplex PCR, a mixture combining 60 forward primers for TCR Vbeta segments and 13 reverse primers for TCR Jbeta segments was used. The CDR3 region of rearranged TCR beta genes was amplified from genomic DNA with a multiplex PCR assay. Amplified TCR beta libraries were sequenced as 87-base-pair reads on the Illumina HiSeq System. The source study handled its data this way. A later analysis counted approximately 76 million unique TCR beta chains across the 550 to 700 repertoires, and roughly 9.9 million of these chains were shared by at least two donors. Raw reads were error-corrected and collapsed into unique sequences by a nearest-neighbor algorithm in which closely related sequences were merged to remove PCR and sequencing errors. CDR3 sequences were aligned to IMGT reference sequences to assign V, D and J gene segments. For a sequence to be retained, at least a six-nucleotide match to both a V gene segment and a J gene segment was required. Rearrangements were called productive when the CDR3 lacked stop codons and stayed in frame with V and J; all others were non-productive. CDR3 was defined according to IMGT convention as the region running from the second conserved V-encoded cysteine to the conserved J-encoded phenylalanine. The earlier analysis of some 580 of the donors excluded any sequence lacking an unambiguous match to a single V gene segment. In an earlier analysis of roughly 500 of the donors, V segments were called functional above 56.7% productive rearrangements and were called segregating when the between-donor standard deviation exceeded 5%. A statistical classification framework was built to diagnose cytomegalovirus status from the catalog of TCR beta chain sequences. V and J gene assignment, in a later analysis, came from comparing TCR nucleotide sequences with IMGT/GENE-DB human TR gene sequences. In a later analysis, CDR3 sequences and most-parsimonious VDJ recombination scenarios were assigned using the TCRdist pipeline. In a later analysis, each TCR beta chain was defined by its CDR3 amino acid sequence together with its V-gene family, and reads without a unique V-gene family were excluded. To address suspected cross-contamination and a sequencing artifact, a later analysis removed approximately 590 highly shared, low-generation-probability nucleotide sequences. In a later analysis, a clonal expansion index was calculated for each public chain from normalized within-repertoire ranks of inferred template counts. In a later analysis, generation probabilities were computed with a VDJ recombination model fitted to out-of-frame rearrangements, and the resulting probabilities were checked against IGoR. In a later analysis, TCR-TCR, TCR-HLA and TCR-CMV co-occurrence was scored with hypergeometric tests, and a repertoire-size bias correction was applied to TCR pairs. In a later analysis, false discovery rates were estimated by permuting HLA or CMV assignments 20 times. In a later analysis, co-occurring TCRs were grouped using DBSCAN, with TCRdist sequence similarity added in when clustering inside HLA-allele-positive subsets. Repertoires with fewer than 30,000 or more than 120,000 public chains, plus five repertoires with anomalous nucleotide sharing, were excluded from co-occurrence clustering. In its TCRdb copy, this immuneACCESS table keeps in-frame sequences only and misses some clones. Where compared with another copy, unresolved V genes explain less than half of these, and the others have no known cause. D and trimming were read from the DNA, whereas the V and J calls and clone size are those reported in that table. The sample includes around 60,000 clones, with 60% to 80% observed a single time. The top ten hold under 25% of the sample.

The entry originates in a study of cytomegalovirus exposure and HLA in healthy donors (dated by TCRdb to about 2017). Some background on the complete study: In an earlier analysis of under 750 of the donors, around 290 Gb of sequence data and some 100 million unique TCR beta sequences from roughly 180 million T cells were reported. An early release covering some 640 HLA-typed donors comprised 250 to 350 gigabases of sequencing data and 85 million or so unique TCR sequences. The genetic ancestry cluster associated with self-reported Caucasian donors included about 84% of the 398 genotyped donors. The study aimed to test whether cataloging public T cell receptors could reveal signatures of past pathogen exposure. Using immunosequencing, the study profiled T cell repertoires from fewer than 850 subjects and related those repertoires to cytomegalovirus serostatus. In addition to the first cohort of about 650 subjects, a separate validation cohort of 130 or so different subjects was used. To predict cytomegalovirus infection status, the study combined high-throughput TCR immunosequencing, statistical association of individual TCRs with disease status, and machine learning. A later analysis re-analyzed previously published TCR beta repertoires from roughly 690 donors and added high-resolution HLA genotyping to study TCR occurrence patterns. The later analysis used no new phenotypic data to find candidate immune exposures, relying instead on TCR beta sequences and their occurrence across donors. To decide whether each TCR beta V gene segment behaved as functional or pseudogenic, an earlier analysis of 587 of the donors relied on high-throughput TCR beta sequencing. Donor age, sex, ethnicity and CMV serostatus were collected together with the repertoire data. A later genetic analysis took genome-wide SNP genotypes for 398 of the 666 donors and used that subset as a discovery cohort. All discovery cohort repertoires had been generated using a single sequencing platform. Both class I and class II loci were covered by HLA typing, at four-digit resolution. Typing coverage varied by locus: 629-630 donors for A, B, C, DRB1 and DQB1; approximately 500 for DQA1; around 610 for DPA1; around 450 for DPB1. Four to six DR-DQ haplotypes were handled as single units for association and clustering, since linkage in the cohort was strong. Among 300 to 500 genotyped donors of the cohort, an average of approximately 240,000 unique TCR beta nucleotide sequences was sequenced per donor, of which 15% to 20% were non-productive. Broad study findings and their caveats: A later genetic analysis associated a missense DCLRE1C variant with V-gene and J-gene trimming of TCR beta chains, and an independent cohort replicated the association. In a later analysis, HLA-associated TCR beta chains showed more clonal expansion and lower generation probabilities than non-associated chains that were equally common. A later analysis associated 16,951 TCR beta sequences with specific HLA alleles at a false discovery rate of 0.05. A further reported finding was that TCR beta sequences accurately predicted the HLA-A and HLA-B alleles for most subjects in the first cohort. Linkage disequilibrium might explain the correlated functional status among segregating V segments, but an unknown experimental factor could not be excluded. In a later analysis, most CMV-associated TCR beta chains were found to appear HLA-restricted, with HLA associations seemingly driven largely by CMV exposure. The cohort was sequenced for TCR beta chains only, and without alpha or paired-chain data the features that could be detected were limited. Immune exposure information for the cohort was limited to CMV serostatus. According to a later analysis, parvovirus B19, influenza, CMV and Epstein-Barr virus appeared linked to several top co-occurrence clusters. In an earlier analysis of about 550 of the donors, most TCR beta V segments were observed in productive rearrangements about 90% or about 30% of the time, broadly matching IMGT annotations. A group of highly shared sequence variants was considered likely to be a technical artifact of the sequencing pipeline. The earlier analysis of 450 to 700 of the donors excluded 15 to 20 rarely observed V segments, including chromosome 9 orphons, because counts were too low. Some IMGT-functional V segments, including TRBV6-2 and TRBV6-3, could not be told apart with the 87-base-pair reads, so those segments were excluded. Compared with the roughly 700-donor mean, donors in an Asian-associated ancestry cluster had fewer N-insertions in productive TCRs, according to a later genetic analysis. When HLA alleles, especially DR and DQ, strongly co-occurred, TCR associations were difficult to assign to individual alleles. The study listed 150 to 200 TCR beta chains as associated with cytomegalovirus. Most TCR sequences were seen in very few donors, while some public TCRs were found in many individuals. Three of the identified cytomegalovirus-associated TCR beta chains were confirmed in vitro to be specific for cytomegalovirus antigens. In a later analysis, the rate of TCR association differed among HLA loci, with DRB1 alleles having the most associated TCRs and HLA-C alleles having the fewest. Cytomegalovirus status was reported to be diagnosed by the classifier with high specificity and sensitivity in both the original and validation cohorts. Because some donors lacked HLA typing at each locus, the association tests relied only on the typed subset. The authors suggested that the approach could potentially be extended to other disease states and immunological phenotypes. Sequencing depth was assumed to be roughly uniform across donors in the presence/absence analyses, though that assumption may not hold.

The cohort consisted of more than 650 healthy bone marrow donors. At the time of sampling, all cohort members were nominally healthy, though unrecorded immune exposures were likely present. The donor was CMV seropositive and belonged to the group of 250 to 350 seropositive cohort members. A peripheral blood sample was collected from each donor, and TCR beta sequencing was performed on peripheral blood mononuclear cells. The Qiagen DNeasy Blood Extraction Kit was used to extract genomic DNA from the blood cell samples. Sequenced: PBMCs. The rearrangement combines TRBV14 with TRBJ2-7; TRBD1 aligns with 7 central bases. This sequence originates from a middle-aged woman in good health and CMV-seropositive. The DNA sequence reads TGTGCCAGCAGCCAAGAAAACAGGGGCTACGAGCAGTACTTC. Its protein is CASSQENRGYEQYF.